The present T cell receptor (beta chain) was sequenced within a study of blood T cell repertoires in COVID-19. Study in general: COVID-19 samples collected from the United States, Italy and Spain covered acute and convalescent phases. From T cells, B-cell-depleted T cells, or PBMCs came the material, which was cDNA or gDNA.

Under the authors' procedure: The assay estimated nucleated cells by amplifying reference gene primers. Here immunoSEQ multiplex PCR was the method, and the copy in TCRdb shows in-frame clones only, minus some. D and trimming were read from the DNA, whereas the V and J calls and clone size are those reported in that table. There are over 150,000 clones in the sample; about 79% occur only once, and less than 30% lies in the top ten. The V end lost 8 bases, the J end lost 7 bases, and 12 bases lay between the germline ends. Germline V CDR1 and CDR2: MNHEY, SVGAGI. This CDR3 is built from 12 residues. This receptor was identified in an older woman with acute or convalescent COVID-19. The genes are TRBV6-5 and TRBJ1-5, with a tentative D call TRBD1 (5 bases). Sequenced material: peripheral blood. DNA of the CDR3: TGTGCCAGCGCAGGGTTAGGACAGCCCCAGCATTTT. Encoded protein: CASAGLGQPQHF.